This is a list of T cell receptor beta chains from one sample in a study of vaccination effects on CD4 cells after COVID-19. These receptors lack a known antigen. Sequenced by immunoSEQ multiplex PCR; TCRdb stores in-frame clones only, minus some. The sample shows approximately 54,000 clones, roughly 80% of them seen only once. The sample consisted of CD4+ T cells from PBMCs cultured with HCoV-229E spike peptides, taken before COVID-19 vaccination. The receptors here all came from a human donor who received a COVID-19 vaccine. Both conserved end residues are part of each CDR3. A D gene is named only where the DNA matches it firmly. Clone size is stated in some rows and not others, as once, few, many or a class when expanded.

NA	TRBV6-5	TRBJ1-2	NA	TGTGCCAGCAGTTGGAGCACCCAAGCTAACTATGGCTACACCTTC	CASSWSTQANYGYTF
NA	TRBV2	TRBJ1-4	NA	TGTGCCAGCAGAGATTCCCTTAATGAAAAACTGTTTTTT	CASRDSLNEKLFF
NA	TRBV27	TRBJ1-1	TRBD1	TGTGCCAGCAGTTTCGGATATAGGGACAGGGCCACTGAAGCTTTCTTT	CASSFGYRDRATEAFF
NA	TRBV2	TRBJ2-2	NA	TGTGCCAGCAGTGAAGCACAGGGGAACACCGGGGAGCTGTTTTTT	CASSEAQGNTGELFF
NA	TRBV11-2	TRBJ2-1	TRBD2	TGTGCCAGCAGCTTAGCGTCTTTTGCTAGCGGGGGGCTCAACAATGAGCAGTTCTTC	CASSLASFASGGLNNEQFF
NA	TRBV4-3	TRBJ2-1	NA	TGCGCCAGCAGCCAAGCGGCCTTGCAGGGAGGCGATGAGCAGTTCTTC	CASSQAALQGGDEQFF
NA	TRBV7-2	TRBJ2-3	TRBD2	TGTGCCAGCAGCTTGGCGGGGGGGACTAGCACATATACGCAGTATTTT	CASSLAGGTSTYTQYF
NA	TRBV5-1	TRBJ1-4	NA	TGCGCCAGCAGAGTACAGAGCTCTAATGAAAAACTGTTTTTT	CASRVQSSNEKLFF
NA	TRBV6-5	TRBJ1-2	TRBD1	TGTGCCAGCAGACGACAGGGGCGGGCCTATGGCTACACCTTC	CASRRQGRAYGYTF
NA	TRBV6-5	TRBJ1-5	NA	TGTGCCAGCAGTTACTATAGCAATCAGCCCCAGCATTTT	CASSYYSNQPQHF
NA	TRBV30	TRBJ1-4	TRBD1	TGTGCCTGTGGGGACAGGGGTCTTGAAAAACTGTTTTTT	CACGDRGLEKLFF
NA	TRBV10-2	TRBJ2-1	NA	TGCGCCAGCAGTGGACCCTACAATGAGCAGTTCTTC	CASSGPYNEQFF
NA	TRBV5-4	TRBJ1-1	NA	TGTGCCAGCAGCTTCTATGGACAGAACACTGAAGCTTTCTTT	CASSFYGQNTEAFF
NA	TRBV6-2/TRBV6-3	TRBJ2-5	TRBD2	TGTGCCAGCAGTACTAGCGGGGGGATTCAGACCCAGTACTTC	CASSTSGGIQTQYF
NA	TRBV29-1	TRBJ1-2	NA	TGCAGCGTTTTTTATGCGGCCCGGGAAGGCAAGTCCTATGGCTACACCTTC	CSVFYAAREGKSYGYTF
NA	TRBV5-1	TRBJ1-1	NA	TGCGCCAGCAGCTTTCGGCCAGACCAGAACACTGAAGCTTTCTTT	CASSFRPDQNTEAFF
NA	TRBV29-1	TRBJ2-5	TRBD2	TGCAGCGTCACTAGCGGGGCGCTCCAAGAGACCCAGTACTTC	CSVTSGALQETQYF
NA	TRBV4-1	TRBJ1-2	TRBD1	TGCGCCAGCAGCCAAAGGACAGGGGGCAGGTCAGTTAACTATGGCTACACCTTC	CASSQRTGGRSVNYGYTF
NA	TRBV21-1	TRBJ2-1	NA	TGTGCCAGCAGGATTACTAGCGGGGCCTACAATGAGCAGTTCTTC	CASRITSGAYNEQFF
once	TRBV6-1	TRBJ2-3	NA	TGTGCCAGCAGTGATACTTTGGCAGGGGGGCGAGATACGCAGTATTTT	CASSDTLAGGRDTQYF
NA	TRBV28	TRBJ1-1	NA	TGTGCCAGCGGGTTGGGGGGAGACACTGAAGCTTTCTTT	CASGLGGDTEAFF
NA	TRBV9	TRBJ1-3	NA	TGTGCCAGCAGCCCCCGGTACTTTAGCTCTGGAAACACCATATATTTT	CASSPRYFSSGNTIYF
NA	TRBV7-2	TRBJ1-2	NA	TGTGCCAGCAGCTGGCTGACAGCCCAAAGCGTTAGCTACACCTTC	CASSWLTAQSVSYTF
NA	TRBV4-1	TRBJ1-5	TRBD1	TGCGCCAGCAGCCAGCTCACAGGGGGACCTAGCAATCAGCCCCAGCATTTT	CASSQLTGGPSNQPQHF
NA	TRBV6-6	TRBJ1-5	NA	TGTGCCAGCAGTTACGGGGTAGGGAATCAGCCCCAGCATTTT	CASSYGVGNQPQHF
few	TRBV7-3	TRBJ1-5	NA	TGTGCCAGCAGCTTATCGACCAGTCAGCCCCAGCATTTT	CASSLSTSQPQHF
NA	TRBV24-1	TRBJ1-3	TRBD1	TGTGCCACCAGTGACTCACAGGGGGCTGGAAACACCATATATTTT	CATSDSQGAGNTIYF